This is a list of T cell receptor beta chains from one sample in a study of cytomegalovirus exposure and HLA in healthy donors. The protocol was immunoSEQ multiplex PCR, while the TCRdb copy is restricted to in-frame clones and leaves out a portion. The sample yields more than 150,000 clones, about 90% seen once. The sample was PBMCs. The receptor set was obtained from a girl less than two years old in good health and CMV-seronegative. Each CDR3 is given with its conserved first and last residue. The D gene is left open where the match is weak. Clone size is given for some rows only: seen once, a few or many times, or a class if the clone is expanded.

V: TRBV6-1
size: NA
D: TRBD1
J: TRBJ1-2
DNA: TGTGCCAGCAGTGTCCCGACAGGGAGCGGTGGCTACACCTTC
CDR3: CASSVPTGSGGYTF

V: TRBV6-8
size: NA
D: NA
J: TRBJ2-7
DNA: TGTGCCACCTCAGGGGCCCGCGGTTACGAGCAGTACTTC
CDR3: CATSGARGYEQYF

V: TRBV7-9
size: NA
D: TRBD1
J: TRBJ2-4
DNA: TGTGCCAGCAGCGCACCACAGGGGAAAGCCAAAAACATTCAGTACTTC
CDR3: CASSAPQGKAKNIQYF

V: TRBV4-1
size: NA
D: TRBD2
J: TRBJ2-7
DNA: TGCGCCAGCAGCCAAATCTCACTAGCGGGGGATAAGTACTTC
CDR3: CASSQISLAGDKYF

V: TRBV6-5
size: once
D: TRBD1
J: TRBJ1-1
DNA: TGTGCCAGCAGGTCCCCGGGACAGGGAGCCCCTGAAGCTTTCTTT
CDR3: CASRSPGQGAPEAFF

V: TRBV6-1
size: NA
D: NA
J: TRBJ2-7
DNA: TGTGCCAGCAGTGCTAACTTTTCGGACACCCGGAGCTCCTACGAGCAGTACTTC
CDR3: CASSANFSDTRSSYEQYF

V: TRBV21-1
size: NA
D: NA
J: TRBJ1-2
DNA: TGTGCCAGCAGCAACGCGGGAAAGGATAACTATGGCTACACCTTC
CDR3: CASSNAGKDNYGYTF

V: TRBV27
size: NA
D: TRBD1
J: TRBJ1-1
DNA: TGTGCCAGCAGTTTAAGCGGACAGGCGAAAATGAACACTGAAGCTTTCTTT
CDR3: CASSLSGQAKMNTEAFF

V: TRBV10-3
size: NA
D: TRBD1
J: TRBJ2-7
DNA: TGTGCCATCAGTCTACAGGGGATCAACTACGAGCAGTACTTC
CDR3: CAISLQGINYEQYF

V: TRBV2
size: NA
D: NA
J: TRBJ2-3
DNA: TGTGCCAGCAGGGGCCTGGTAGATGCGCAGTATTTT
CDR3: CASRGLVDAQYF

V: TRBV7-2
size: NA
D: NA
J: TRBJ2-5
DNA: TGTGCCAGCAGCTTAAGCTTGTCCCCCTGGGAGACCCAGTACTTC
CDR3: CASSLSLSPWETQYF

V: TRBV4-1
size: NA
D: NA
J: TRBJ2-3
DNA: TGCGCCAGCAGCCAACCGATATCTAGCAGTACGCAGTATTTT
CDR3: CASSQPISSSTQYF

V: TRBV11-2
size: NA
D: NA
J: TRBJ2-5
DNA: TGTGCCAGCAGCCTCGGGGAAGAGACCCAGTACTTC
CDR3: CASSLGEETQYF

V: TRBV6-1
size: NA
D: TRBD1
J: TRBJ2-7
DNA: TGTGCCAGCAACCTTTTGGGACAGGGATCCTACGAGCAGTACTTC
CDR3: CASNLLGQGSYEQYF

V: TRBV7-9
size: NA
D: TRBD1
J: TRBJ1-2
DNA: TGTGCCAGCAGCCGGACAGGGCTGGCTGTAACAAGTGGCTACACCTTC
CDR3: CASSRTGLAVTSGYTF

V: TRBV30
size: NA
D: NA
J: TRBJ2-1
DNA: TGTGCCTGGAGCCTTCAGACTAGTATTAAGCAGTTCTTC
CDR3: CAWSLQTSIKQFF

V: TRBV6-5
size: NA
D: NA
J: TRBJ2-5
DNA: TGTGCCAGCAGTCCAAAATCAGGGGTCCAAGAGACCCAGTACTTC
CDR3: CASSPKSGVQETQYF

V: TRBV27
size: NA
D: NA
J: TRBJ1-5
DNA: TGTGCCAGCAGGAGAGACAGAGGTAATCAGCCCCAGCATTTT
CDR3: CASRRDRGNQPQHF

V: TRBV27
size: NA
D: TRBD1
J: TRBJ2-7
DNA: TGTGCCAGCAGTAGGGACAGCTCCTACGAGCAGTACTTC
CDR3: CASSRDSSYEQYF

V: TRBV7-2
size: NA
D: NA
J: TRBJ2-1
DNA: TGTGCCAGCACCCCGATCCAGGGGTACTCCTACAATGAGCAGTTCTTC
CDR3: CASTPIQGYSYNEQFF

V: TRBV5-1
size: NA
D: TRBD2
J: TRBJ2-7
DNA: TGCGCCAGCAGCTTGGCCCGGACTAGCGGGGGTCACGAGCAGTACTTC
CDR3: CASSLARTSGGHEQYF

V: TRBV5-1
size: NA
D: NA
J: TRBJ1-1
DNA: TGCGCCAGCAGCTTGCTTCCAGGGGAGACTGAAGCTTTCTTT
CDR3: CASSLLPGETEAFF

V: TRBV15
size: NA
D: NA
J: TRBJ2-5
DNA: TGTGCCACCAGCAGAGATAATCTCCAAGAGACCCAGTACTTC
CDR3: CATSRDNLQETQYF

V: TRBV4-1
size: NA
D: TRBD2
J: TRBJ2-7
DNA: TGCGCCAGCAGCCTTACAACCGGGACTAGCGGAACCTACGAGCAGTACTTC
CDR3: CASSLTTGTSGTYEQYF

V: TRBV30
size: NA
D: NA
J: TRBJ2-5
DNA: TGTGCCTGGAATGGCAGGCAAGAGACCCAGTACTTC
CDR3: CAWNGRQETQYF

V: TRBV6-5
size: NA
D: NA
J: TRBJ2-7
DNA: TGTGCCAGCACCGAAAGTCGGGGGAACTACGAGCAGTACTTC
CDR3: CASTESRGNYEQYF

V: TRBV7-3
size: once
D: NA
J: TRBJ1-3
DNA: TGTGCCAGCAGCCATTTCCGGGATAGGGCAAACACCATATATTTT
CDR3: CASSHFRDRANTIYF

V: TRBV7-2
size: NA
D: TRBD2
J: TRBJ2-1
DNA: TGTGCCAGCAAGAATAGCGGGGTTCACAATGGGCAGTTCTTC
CDR3: CASKNSGVHNGQFF

V: TRBV5-4
size: NA
D: TRBD1
J: TRBJ1-6
DNA: TGTGCCAGCAGCTTTGGGACAGGGTCTTATAATTCACCCCTCCACTTT
CDR3: CASSFGTGSYNSPLHF

V: TRBV5-4
size: NA
D: NA
J: TRBJ1-2
DNA: TGTGCCAGCAGCCCTAGCCCAGCCTCTAACTATGGCTACACCTTC
CDR3: CASSPSPASNYGYTF

V: TRBV4-2
size: NA
D: TRBD2
J: TRBJ2-3
DNA: TGTGCCAGCAGCCAAGACGCCCGGTCCGGGGGGGTTAGCACAGATACGCAGTATTTT
CDR3: CASSQDARSGGVSTDTQYF

V: TRBV30
size: once
D: TRBD2
J: TRBJ2-1
DNA: TGTGCCTGGAGTCGGGCAGCGGGGTACAATGAGCAGTTCTTC
CDR3: CAWSRAAGYNEQFF